This T cell receptor beta chain was captured in a study of early T cells in non-severe SARS-CoV-2 infection. On the study more broadly: Sequencing of unsorted whole blood was done on bulk RNA, leaving chains unpaired. Study observations and caveats: VDJdb-based annotation leaned toward anti-spike CD8 responses and missed private and CD4 specificities.

Unique molecular identifiers (one per individual cDNA molecule) were attached. MiXCR, run by TCRdb on the 5' RACE reads, gives a single entry per CDR3 protein. The sample carries 55,000 to 85,000 distinct CDR3 sequences, roughly 10% recorded once. The trim removed 2 bases at V and 0 bases at J, leaving 2 bases unmatched. CDR1 MNHEY and CDR2 SVGEGT come from the germline V gene. This CDR3 region has 15 residues. This clonotype has only a few counts. Its antigen remains unknown. This rearrangement joins TRBV6-2 or TRBV6-3 to TRBJ2-7; 9 bases fit TRBD1. Here the sequenced sample was whole blood, taken at baseline. The receptor was derived from an adult who was a healthcare worker with PCR-confirmed SARS-CoV-2 infection or an uninfected control (not recorded which). In DNA form, the CDR3 reads TGTGCCAGCAGTTACGGGACAGGGTACTCCTACGAGCAGTACTTC. Translated, it gives CASSYGTGYSYEQYF.